This T cell receptor (beta chain) was captured in a study of blood T cell repertoires in COVID-19. Study at large: Samples came from the United States, Italy and Spain, spanning acute and convalescent COVID-19. In each case, the material was cDNA or gDNA derived from T cells, B-cell-depleted T cells, or PBMCs.

Across 20 to 25 US areas, participants ranged in age from roughly 18 to 95 years. In assigning cohorts, the study relied on participant-reported clinical history. Some clones are missing from TCRdb's copy, which holds only in-frame ones; the method was immunoSEQ multiplex PCR. The sample holds almost 250,000 clones, almost 85% seen once. There are 15 residues in the CDR3. V shed 10 bases and J 3 bases; nucleotides not matched to a gene: 9. CDR1 is MGHDK, CDR2 SYGVNS, per germline. This receptor was obtained from a woman in her fifties or sixties with acute COVID-19. Sequenced input: PBMCs or T cells enriched from blood (not recorded which). J is TRBJ1-6 and V is TRBV25-1; 7 nucleotides line up with TRBD1. The CDR3 nucleotides are TGTGCCACTCAAGACAGGGTCCTCTATAATTCACCCCTCCACTTT. Its protein product is CATQDRVLYNSPLHF.